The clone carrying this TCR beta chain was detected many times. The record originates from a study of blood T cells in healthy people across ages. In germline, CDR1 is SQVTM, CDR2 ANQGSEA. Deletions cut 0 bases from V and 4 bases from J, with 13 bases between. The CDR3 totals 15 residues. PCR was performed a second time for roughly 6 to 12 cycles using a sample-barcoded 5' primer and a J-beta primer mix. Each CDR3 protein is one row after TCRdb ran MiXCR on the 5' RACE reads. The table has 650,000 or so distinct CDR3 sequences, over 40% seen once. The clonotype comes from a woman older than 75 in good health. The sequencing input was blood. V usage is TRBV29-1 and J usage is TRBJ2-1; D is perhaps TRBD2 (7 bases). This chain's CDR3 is CSVEEGRGPYNEQFF. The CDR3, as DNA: TGCAGCGTTGAAGAGGGGCGGGGGCCGTACAATGAGCAGTTCTTC.